Described below is a single T cell receptor beta chain sequence and its context. This clone's antigen is unknown. One base away there is no much larger clone; base qualities are not given. Between the V and J ends, shortened by 2 bases and 0 bases respectively, the junction contains 8 bases. The germline V gene (reference sequence) supplies CDR1 LNHNV and CDR2 YYDKDF. Including cysteine and phenylalanine, the CDR3 has 15 amino acids. Left in the record is the CDR3 DNA by itself, 45 bases read in frame from the first base. The reads were generated on an Illumina HiSeq 1500. TCRdb trimmed public reads at Q25 via fastp, called clones via MiXCR and kept in-frame beta chains. All rows with the same CDR3 protein become a single entry with the most common DNA and genes. This sample comprises around 770,000 distinct CDR3 sequences, almost 30% of them detected only once. Less than 15% of the sample lies in the top ten.

This record comes from a study of T cell repertoires in cytomegalovirus infection (dated by TCRdb to between 2018 and 2020). For the study in its entirety: Alongside well-studied HLA-B-restricted epitopes, the peptide stimulations were aimed at recently identified HLA-C-restricted CMV epitopes, whose presentation resists viral immunomodulation. Because public TCR beta signatures pointed to carriage of CMV infection together with the matching HLA type, the HLA type of each donor mattered for the analysis.

Here is what the overall study found, with its caveats: The ex vivo response was dominated by HLA-C-restricted CMV-specific TCR beta clonotypes, which also provided the single most frequent clonotype in two of eight donors. In both this cohort and an independent roughly 350-donor cohort, the cumulative frequency of public TCR beta family members distinguished carriers of CMV infection plus the relevant HLA type.

The treatment or condition label of this sample denotes: in vitro stimulation with specific CMV peptide epitopes to enrich CMV-specific T cells. Recombination connected TRBV15 to TRBJ1-3; the D gene assignment is ambiguous. The receptor was isolated from a human donor in good health (CMV status not recorded). Some clones in this sample may be carry-over from other donors' samples. Sequencing was performed on cultured CD8+ T cells from PBMCs, taken from culture after CMV antigen stimulation. The CDR3 corresponds to CATSRHGTSGNTIYF. The DNA sequence follows: TGTGCCACCAGCAGACATGGCACCTCTGGAAACACCATATATTTT.